One sample yielded the 9 T cell receptor beta chains listed below, sequenced in a study of vaccination and CD4 T cells after COVID-19. At the Johns Hopkins FTIC core, DNA taken from cultured CD4+ T cells was sequenced by way of the Oncomine TCR Beta short-read assay. MiXCR, applied by TCRdb to the PCR reads, yields one record per CDR3 protein. This repertoire shows approximately 20,000 distinct CDR3 sequences, just over 55% found once; its top ten account for roughly 10%. This sample's treatment: roughly 10-day PBMC culture with coronavirus spike peptide pools or control peptides (ViraFEST assay). Antigen specificity for these receptors is unknown. Sequencing used CD4+ T cells from blood, cultured in vitro. The receptor source for this set is a human donor who had recovered from COVID-19.

This clonotype has only a few counts. CDR3 bases: TGCAGTGCTAGCCCGTCAGGGGATTTTGGAGCTTTCTTT. Its protein is CSASPSGDFGAFF. This chain joins TRBV20-1 and TRBJ1-1; tentative D call: TRBD1 (6 bases). V was pared by 3 bases and J by 10 bases, with 18 bases between. There are 13 residues in the CDR3. Germline V gene data show CDR1 as DFQATT and CDR2 as SNEGSKA (reference sequence).

The chain uses TRBV20-1 and TRBJ2-4; D gene uncertain. Between the trimmed V and J ends, which lost 3 bases and 9 bases, there was a span of 18 bases. The CDR3 length is 14 residues. In germline, CDR1 is DFQATT, CDR2 SNEGSKA (reference sequence). The CDR3 spells CSASPFRAGSIQYF. DNA of the CDR3: TGCAGTGCTAGTCCCTTTCGGGCCGGGTCCATTCAGTACTTC.

V is TRBV7-9 and J is TRBJ1-1, with D uncertain. V was pared by 1 base and J by 4 bases, with 13 bases between. This CDR3 has 15 amino acids. Germline lookup yields CDR1 SEHNR and CDR2 FQNEAQ (reference sequence). The CDR3 reads CASSLGVGLGTEAFF. The CDR3 region has the DNA TGTGCCAGCAGCTTAGGGGTGGGATTAGGCACTGAAGCTTTCTTT.

The J gene is TRBJ1-1, the V gene TRBV5-1; D is perhaps TRBD1 (6 bases). The germline V and J ends were trimmed by 4 bases and 4 bases, with 17 bases remaining between them. CDR1 is SGHRS and CDR2 is YFSETQ in the germline V gene. This CDR3 is built from 15 residues. Here the CDR3 DNA reads TGCGCCAGCAGCCGATCACGGGGGCTGGTCACTGAAGCTTTCTTT. This translates into CASSRSRGLVTEAFF.

This clonotype was picked up one time. The genes are TRBV25-1 and TRBJ1-2; D is perhaps TRBD1 (5 bases). V was clipped by 7 bases and J by 4 bases, with 10 bases between them. This CDR3 has 12 residues. Germline V gene lookup returns CDR1 MGHDK and CDR2 SYGVNS. CDR3 residues: CASKGQVYGYTF. CDR3 nucleotide sequence: TGTGCCAGCAAGGGGCAGGTCTATGGCTACACCTTC.

The J gene is TRBJ2-5, the V gene TRBV27; D gene ambiguous. CDR1 and CDR2 from the germline V gene are MNHEY and SMNVEV (reference sequence). Trimming cost V 6 bases and J 9 bases, with 11 bases left between them. CDR3 length equals 11 residues. The CDR3 region has the DNA TGTGCCAGCAGCTACCTAGGGTCCCAGTACTTC. Translated, it gives CASSYLGSQYF.

The table lists this clonotype with a few counts. This chain uses TRBV6-2 or TRBV6-3 with TRBJ1-1, with TRBD1 matching 7 bases. V dropped 6 bases and J dropped 4; count of bases not matched to a gene: 11. Per the germline V gene, CDR1 is MNHEY and CDR2 is SVGEGT. The CDR3 runs 15 residues. This chain's CDR3 is CASRPGTVLRTEAFF. The DNA of the CDR3 is TGTGCCAGCAGACCCGGGACAGTCCTTCGCACTGAAGCTTTCTTT.

In its sample, this clonotype was seen a few times. V and J are TRBV6-1 and TRBJ1-1; 7 nucleotides agree with TRBD1. CDR1 is MNHNS and CDR2 is SASEGT in the germline V gene. V lost 6 bases to trimming and J lost 6 bases; unmatched junction nucleotides: 4. The CDR3 loop spans 12 amino acids. The CDR3 coding sequence is TGTGCCAGCAGCCTCAGGGGGGCTGAAGCTTTCTTT. It translates to CASSLRGAEAFF.

The chain has TRBV6-2 or TRBV6-3 and TRBJ2-1; TRBD2 matches 7 bases. Unmatched junction bases numbered 6, after V lost 2 bases and J lost 2 bases. Looked up from germline, CDR1 is MNHEY and CDR2 is SVGEGT. The CDR3 totals 16 residues. CDR3 nucleotide sequence: TGTGCCAGCAGTTACAGCCCGGGAGGAACCTACAATGAGCAGTTCTTC. Protein sequence: CASSYSPGGTYNEQFF.